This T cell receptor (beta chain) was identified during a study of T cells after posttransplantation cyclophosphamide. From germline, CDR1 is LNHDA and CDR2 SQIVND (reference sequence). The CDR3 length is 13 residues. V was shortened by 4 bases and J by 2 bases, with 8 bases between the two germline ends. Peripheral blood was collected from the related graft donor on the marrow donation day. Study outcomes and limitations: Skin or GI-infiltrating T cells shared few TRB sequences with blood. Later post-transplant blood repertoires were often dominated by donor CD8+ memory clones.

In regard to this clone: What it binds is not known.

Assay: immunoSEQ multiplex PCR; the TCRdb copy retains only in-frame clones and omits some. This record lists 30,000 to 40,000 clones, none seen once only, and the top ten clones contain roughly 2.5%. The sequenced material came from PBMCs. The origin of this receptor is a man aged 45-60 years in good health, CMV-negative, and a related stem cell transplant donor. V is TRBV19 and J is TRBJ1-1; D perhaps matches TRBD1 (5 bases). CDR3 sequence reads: CASSKQGNTEAFF. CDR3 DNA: TGTGCCAGTAGTAAGCAGGGAAACACTGAAGCTTTCTTT.